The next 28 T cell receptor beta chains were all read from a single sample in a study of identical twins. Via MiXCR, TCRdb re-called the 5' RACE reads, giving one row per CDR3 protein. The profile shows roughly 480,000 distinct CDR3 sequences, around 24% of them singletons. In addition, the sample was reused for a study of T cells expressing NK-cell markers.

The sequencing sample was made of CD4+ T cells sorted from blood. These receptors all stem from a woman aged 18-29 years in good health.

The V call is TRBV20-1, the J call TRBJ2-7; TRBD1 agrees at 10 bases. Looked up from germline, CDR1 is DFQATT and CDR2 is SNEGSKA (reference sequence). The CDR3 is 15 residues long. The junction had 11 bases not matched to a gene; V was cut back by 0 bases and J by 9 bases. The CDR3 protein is CSARDSGQGIRGQYF. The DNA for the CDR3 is TGCAGTGCTAGAGACTCGGGACAGGGGATACGAGGGCAGTACTTC.

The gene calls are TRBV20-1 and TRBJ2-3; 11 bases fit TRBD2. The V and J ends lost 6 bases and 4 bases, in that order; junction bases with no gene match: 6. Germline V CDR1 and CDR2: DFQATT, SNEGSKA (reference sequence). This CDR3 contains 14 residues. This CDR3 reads CSAKGLAVPDTQYF. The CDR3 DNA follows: TGCAGTGCCAAGGGACTAGCGGTCCCAGATACGCAGTATTTT.

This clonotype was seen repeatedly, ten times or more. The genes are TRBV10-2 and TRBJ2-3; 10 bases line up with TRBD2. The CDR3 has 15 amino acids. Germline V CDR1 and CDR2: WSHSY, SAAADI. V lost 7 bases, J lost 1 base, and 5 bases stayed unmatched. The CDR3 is CASKSGGAGTDTQYF. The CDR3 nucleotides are TGCGCCAGCAAGAGCGGGGGGGCGGGCACAGATACGCAGTATTTT.

In nucleotides, the CDR3 is TGTGCCAGCAGTGAGAGGGGGGCAGAAGAGCAGTACTTC. This gives the protein CASSERGAEEQYF. The rearrangement links TRBV2 to TRBJ2-7; D possibly uses TRBD1 or TRBD2 (6 bases each). V was cut by 3 bases and J by 7 bases, with 13 bases left in between. Germline-derived CDR1 and CDR2 are SNHLY and FYNNEI. The CDR3 is 13 amino acids. Supplemented by reference TRBV2 and TRBJ2-7, the full variable domain reads EPEVTQTPSHQVTQMGQEVILRCVPISNHLYFYWYRQILGQKVEFLVSFYNNEISEKSEIFDDQFSVERPDGSNFTLKIRSTKLEDSAMYFCASSERGAEEQYFGPGTRLTVT.

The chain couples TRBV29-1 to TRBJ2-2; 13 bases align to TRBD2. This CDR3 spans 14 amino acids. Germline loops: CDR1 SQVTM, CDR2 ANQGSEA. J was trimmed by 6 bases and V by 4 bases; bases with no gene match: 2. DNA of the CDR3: TGCAGCGTTGGGGGACTAGCGGGGCCCGGGGAGCTGTTTTTT. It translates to CSVGGLAGPGELFF.

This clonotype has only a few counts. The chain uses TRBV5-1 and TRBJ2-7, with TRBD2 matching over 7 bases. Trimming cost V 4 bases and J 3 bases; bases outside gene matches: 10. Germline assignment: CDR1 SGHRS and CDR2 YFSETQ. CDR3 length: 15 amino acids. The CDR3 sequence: CASSDLSTGGYEQYF. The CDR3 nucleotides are TGCGCCAGCAGCGATCTATCTACGGGGGGCTACGAGCAGTACTTC.

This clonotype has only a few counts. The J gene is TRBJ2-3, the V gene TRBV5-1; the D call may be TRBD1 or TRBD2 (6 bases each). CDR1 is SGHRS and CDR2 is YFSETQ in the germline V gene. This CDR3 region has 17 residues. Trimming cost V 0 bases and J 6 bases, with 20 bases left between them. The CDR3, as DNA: TGCGCCAGCAGCTTGGGCGGCAGGGGACTCCCGACCGATACGCAGTATTTT. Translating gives CASSLGGRGLPTDTQYF.

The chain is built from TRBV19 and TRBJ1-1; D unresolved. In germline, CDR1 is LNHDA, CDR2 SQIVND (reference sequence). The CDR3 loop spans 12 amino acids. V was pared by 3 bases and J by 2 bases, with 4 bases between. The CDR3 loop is CASSIPNTEAFF. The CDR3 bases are TGTGCCAGTAGTATTCCCAACACTGAAGCTTTCTTT.

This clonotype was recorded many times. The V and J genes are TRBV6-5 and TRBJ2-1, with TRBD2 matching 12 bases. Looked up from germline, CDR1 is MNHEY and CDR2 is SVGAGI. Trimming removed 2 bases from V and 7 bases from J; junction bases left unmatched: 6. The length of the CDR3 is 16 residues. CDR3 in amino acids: CASSYRVTSGRNEQFF. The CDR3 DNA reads TGTGCCAGCAGTTACAGGGTGACTAGCGGGAGAAATGAGCAGTTCTTC.

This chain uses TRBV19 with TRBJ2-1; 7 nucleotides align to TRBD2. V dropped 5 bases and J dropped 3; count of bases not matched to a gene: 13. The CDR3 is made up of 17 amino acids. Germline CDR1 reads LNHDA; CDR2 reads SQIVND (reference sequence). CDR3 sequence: CASSGSLEAGFYNEQFF. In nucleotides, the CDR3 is TGTGCCAGTAGTGGTAGTTTGGAAGCGGGGTTCTACAATGAGCAGTTCTTC. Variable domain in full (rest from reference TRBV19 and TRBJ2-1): DGGITQSPKYLFRKEGQNVTLSCEQNLNHDAMYWYRQDPGQGLRLIYYSQIVNDFQKGDIAEGYSVSREKKESFPLTVTSAQKNPTAFYLCASSGSLEAGFYNEQFFGPGTRLTVL.

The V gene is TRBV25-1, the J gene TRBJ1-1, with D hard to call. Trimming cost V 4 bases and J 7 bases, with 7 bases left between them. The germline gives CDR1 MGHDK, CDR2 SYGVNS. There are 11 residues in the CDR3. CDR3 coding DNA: TGTGCCAGCAGTGCACTTTTTGAAGCTTTCTTT. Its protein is CASSALFEAFF.

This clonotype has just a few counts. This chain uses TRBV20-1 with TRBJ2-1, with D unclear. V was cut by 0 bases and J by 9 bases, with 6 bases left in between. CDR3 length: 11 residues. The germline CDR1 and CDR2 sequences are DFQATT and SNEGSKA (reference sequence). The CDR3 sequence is CSARDHSEQFF. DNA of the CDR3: TGCAGTGCTAGAGATCACAGTGAGCAGTTCTTC.

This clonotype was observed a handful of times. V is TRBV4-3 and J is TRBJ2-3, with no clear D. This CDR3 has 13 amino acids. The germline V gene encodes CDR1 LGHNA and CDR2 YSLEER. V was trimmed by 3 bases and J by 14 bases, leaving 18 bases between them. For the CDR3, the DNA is TGCGCCAGCAGCCAGCTCCAAAAAGGCCCTCGGTATTTT. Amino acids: CASSQLQKGPRYF.

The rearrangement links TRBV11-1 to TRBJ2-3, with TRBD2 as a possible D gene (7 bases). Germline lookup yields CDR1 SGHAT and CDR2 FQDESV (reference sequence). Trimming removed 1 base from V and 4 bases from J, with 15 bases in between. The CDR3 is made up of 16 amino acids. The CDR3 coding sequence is TGTGCCAGCAGCTTAGGGAGGGGGGGCAGTGCAGATACGCAGTATTTT. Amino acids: CASSLGRGGSADTQYF.

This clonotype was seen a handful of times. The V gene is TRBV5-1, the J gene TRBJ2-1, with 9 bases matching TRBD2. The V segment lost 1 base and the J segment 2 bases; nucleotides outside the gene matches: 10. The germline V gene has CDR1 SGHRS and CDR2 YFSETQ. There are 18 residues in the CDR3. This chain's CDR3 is CASSLMAGGLSPYNEQFF. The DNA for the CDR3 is TGCGCCAGCAGCTTGATGGCGGGAGGGCTCAGCCCCTACAATGAGCAGTTCTTC.

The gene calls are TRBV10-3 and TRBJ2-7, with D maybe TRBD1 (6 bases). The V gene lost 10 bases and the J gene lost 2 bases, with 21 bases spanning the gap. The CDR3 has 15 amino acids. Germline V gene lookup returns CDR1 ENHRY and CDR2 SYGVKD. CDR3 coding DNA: TGTGCCACCGGGGACACCACACAAGCGCCCTACGAGCAGTACTTC. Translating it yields CATGDTTQAPYEQYF.

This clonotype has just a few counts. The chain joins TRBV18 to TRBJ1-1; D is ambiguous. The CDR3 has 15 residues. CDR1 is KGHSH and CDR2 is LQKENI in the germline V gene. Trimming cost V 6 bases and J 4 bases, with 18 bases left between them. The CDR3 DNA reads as TGTGCCAGCTCCCCCGAGCTTCGCGAGAGCACTGAAGCTTTCTTT. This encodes CASSPELRESTEAFF.

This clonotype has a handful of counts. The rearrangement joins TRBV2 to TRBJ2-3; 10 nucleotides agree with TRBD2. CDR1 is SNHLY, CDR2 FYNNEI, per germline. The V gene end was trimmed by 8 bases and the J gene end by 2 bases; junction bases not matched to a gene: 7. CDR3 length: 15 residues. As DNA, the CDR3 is TGTGCCAGCGCGGGACTAGCGAGACACACAGATACGCAGTATTTT. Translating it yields CASAGLARHTDTQYF.

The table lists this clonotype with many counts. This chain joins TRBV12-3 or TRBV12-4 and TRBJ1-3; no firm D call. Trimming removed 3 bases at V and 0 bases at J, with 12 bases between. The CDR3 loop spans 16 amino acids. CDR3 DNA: TGTGCCAGCAGTTTTCCCCAGTTGAGCTCTGGAAACACCATATATTTT. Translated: CASSFPQLSSGNTIYF.

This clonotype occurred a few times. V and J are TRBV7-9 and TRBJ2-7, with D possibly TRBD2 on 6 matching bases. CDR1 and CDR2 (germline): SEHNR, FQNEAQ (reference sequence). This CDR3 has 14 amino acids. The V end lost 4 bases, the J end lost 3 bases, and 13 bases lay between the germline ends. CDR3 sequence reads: CASSSGTSVYEQYF. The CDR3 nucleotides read TGTGCCAGCAGCTCCGGGACTTCGGTCTACGAGCAGTACTTC.

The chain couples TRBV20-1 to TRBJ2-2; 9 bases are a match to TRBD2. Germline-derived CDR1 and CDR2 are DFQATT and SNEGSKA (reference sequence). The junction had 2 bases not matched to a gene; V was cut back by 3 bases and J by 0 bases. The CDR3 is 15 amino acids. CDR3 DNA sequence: TGCAGTGCTAGGCTAGCGGGAACGAACACCGGGGAGCTGTTTTTT. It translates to CSARLAGTNTGELFF.

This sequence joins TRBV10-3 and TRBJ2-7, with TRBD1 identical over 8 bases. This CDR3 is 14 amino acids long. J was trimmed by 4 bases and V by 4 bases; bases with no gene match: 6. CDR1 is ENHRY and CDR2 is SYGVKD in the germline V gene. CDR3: CAISGWQGAYEQYF. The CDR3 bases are TGTGCCATCAGTGGTTGGCAGGGGGCGTACGAGCAGTACTTC.

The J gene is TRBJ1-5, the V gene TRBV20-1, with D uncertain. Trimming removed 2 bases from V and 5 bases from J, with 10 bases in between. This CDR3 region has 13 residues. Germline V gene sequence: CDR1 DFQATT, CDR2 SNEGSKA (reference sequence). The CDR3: CSARRGGYQPQHF. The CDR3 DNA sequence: TGCAGTGCTAGAAGAGGAGGGTATCAGCCCCAGCATTTT.

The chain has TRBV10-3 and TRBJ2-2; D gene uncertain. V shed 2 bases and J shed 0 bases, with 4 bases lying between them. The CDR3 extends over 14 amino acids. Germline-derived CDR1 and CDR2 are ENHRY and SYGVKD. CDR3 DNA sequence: TGTGCCATCAGTGAGACAGCGAACACCGGGGAGCTGTTTTTT. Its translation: CAISETANTGELFF.

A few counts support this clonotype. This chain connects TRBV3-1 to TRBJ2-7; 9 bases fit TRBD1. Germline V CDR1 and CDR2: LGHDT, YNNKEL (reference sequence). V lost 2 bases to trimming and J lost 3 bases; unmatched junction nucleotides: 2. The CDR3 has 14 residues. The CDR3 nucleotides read TGTGCCAGCAGCCAATGGGACAGGGACTACGAGCAGTACTTC. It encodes CASSQWDRDYEQYF.

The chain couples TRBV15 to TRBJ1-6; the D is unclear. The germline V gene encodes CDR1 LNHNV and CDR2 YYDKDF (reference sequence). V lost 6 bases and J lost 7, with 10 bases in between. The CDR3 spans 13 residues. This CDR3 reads CATSGRANSPLHF. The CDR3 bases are TGTGCCACCAGTGGCCGGGCCAATTCACCCCTCCACTTT.

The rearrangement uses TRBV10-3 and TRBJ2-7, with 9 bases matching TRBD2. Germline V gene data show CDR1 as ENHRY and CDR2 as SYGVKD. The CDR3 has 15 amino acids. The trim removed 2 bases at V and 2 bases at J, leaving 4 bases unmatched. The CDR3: CAISERLAGTYEQYF. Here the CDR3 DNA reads TGTGCCATCAGTGAGAGGCTAGCGGGGACCTACGAGCAGTACTTC.

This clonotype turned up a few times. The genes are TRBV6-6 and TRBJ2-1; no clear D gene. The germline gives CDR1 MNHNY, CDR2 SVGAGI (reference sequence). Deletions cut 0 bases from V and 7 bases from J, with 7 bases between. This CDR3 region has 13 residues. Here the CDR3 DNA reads TGTGCCAGCAGTTACTCGAGAGTGAATGAGCAGTTCTTC. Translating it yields CASSYSRVNEQFF.